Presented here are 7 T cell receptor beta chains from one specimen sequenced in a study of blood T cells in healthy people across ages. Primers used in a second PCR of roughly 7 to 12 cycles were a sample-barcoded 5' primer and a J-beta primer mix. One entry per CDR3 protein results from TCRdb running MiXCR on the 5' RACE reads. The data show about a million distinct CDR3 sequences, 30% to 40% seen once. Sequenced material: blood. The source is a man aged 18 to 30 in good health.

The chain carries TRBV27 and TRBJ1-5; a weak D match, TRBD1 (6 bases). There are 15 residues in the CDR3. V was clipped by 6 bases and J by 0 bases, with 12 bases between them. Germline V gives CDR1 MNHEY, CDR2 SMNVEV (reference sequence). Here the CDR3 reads CASRFKGGSNQPQHF. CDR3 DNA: TGTGCCAGCAGGTTCAAAGGGGGTAGCAATCAGCCCCAGCATTTT.

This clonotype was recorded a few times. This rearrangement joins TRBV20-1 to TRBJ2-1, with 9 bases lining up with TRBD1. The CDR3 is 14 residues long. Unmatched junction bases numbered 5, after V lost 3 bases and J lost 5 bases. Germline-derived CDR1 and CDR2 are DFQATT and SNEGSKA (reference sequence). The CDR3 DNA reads TGCAGTGCTAGGGGACAGGGAACCGACAATGAGCAGTTCTTC. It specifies CSARGQGTDNEQFF.

The CDR3 sequence: CASSYDTMTGGKSDEQFF. DNA of the CDR3: TGTGCCAGCAGTTACGATACTATGACAGGGGGAAAGAGCGATGAGCAGTTCTTC. The chain carries TRBV6-2 or TRBV6-3 and TRBJ2-1, with 9 bases lining up with TRBD1. Germline CDR1 reads MNHEY; CDR2 reads SVGEGT. Trimming removed 2 bases from V and 8 bases from J; junction bases left unmatched: 16. The CDR3 covers 18 residues.

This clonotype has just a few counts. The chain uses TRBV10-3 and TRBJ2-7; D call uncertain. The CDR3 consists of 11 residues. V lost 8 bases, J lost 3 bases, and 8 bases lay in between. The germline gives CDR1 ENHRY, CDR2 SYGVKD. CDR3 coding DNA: TGTGCCATCGGAAACCTCTACGAGCAGTACTTC. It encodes CAIGNLYEQYF.

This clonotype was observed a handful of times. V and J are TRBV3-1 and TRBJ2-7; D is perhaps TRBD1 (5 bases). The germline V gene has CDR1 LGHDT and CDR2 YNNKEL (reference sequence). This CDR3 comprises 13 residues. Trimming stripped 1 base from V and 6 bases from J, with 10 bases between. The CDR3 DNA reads TGTGCCAGCAGCCAAGTCCAGGGCCGCGAGCAGTACTTC. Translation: CASSQVQGREQYF.

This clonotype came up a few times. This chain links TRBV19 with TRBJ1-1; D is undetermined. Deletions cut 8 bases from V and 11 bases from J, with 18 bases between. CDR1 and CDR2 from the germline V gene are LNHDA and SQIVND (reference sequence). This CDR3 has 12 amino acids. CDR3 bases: TGTGCCAGTGGGAGGCAAGAGACTTACGCTTTCTTT. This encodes CASGRQETYAFF.

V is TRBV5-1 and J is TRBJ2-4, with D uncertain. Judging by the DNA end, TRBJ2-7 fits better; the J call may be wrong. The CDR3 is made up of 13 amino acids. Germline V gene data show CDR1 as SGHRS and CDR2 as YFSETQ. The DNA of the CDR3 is TGCGCCAGCAGCTTGGAGGTAACCTACGAGCAGTACTTC. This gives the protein CASSLEVTYEQYF.